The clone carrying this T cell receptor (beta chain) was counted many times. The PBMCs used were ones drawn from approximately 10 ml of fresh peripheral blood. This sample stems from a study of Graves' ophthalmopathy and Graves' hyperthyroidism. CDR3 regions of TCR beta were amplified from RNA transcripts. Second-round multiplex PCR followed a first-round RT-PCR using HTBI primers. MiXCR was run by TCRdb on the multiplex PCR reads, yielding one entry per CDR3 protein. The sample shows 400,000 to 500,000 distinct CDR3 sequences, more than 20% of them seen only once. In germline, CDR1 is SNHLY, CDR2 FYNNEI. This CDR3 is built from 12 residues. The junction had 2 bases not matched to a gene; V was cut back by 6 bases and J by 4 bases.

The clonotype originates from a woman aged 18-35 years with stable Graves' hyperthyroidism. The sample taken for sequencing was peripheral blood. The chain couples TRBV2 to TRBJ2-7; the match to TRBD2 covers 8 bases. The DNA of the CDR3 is TGTGCCAGCAGAGGGACTAGTTACGAGCAGTACTTC. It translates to CASRGTSYEQYF.